A single sample gave rise to the 26 T cell receptor beta chains below, sequenced in a study of beta chain features in type 1 diabetes (dated 2018 in TCRdb). The library was obtained by the immunoSEQ multiplex PCR assay. The entire isolated RNA was reverse transcribed using the High Capacity cDNA Reverse Transcription Kit, and thus expressed TCRB transcripts were sequenced. TCRdb holds this immuneACCESS table with in-frame rearrangements only. Some clones are missing; in checked studies, unresolved V genes explain under half, and the rest has no known cause. This sample lists some 140,000 clones; 7% to 10% were detected once. Of the sample, around 0.7% falls within the top ten clones. What was sequenced was central memory CD4+ T cells from blood. Every receptor here comes from a man younger than 35 in good health.

The sample holds a few counts of this clone. The J gene is TRBJ1-4, the V gene TRBV27; D is ambiguous. CDR3 length: 14 amino acids. Germline lookup yields CDR1 MNHEY and CDR2 SMNVEV (reference sequence). The ends were cut back, 6 bases at V and 0 bases at J, with 8 bases in the middle. The CDR3 loop reads CASRQLTTNEKLFF. The CDR3 DNA reads TGTGCCAGCAGACAGCTTACAACTAATGAAAAACTGTTTTTT.

There are a few counts of this clone. The V gene is TRBV28, the J gene TRBJ2-7; a possible D gene is TRBD1 (5 bases). Germline V gives CDR1 MDHEN, CDR2 SYDVKM. Trimming pared 2 bases from V and 4 bases from J, leaving 12 bases between. The CDR3 totals 14 residues. As DNA, the CDR3 is TGTGCCAGCAGTTTAACAGCAGGGCAATACGAGCAGTACTTC. This codes for CASSLTAGQYEQYF.

V is TRBV2 and J is TRBJ2-7; 8 bases are shared with TRBD2. Looked up from germline, CDR1 is SNHLY and CDR2 is FYNNEI. The V segment lost 5 bases and the J segment 2 bases; nucleotides outside the gene matches: 8. This CDR3 region has 15 residues. CDR3 nucleotide sequence: TGTGCCAGCAGTTTTCTAGCGGGTTCTACCTACGAGCAGTACTTC. Amino acids: CASSFLAGSTYEQYF.

The chain recombines TRBV6-5 with TRBJ2-7; 11 nucleotides match TRBD1. The ends lost 6 bases at V and 2 bases at J; junction bases unmatched: 3. The CDR3 sequence is 14 residues long. Germline V gene data show CDR1 as MNHEY and CDR2 as SVGAGI. CDR3 region: CASRRGQGAYEQYF. The CDR3 bases are TGTGCCAGCAGGCGGGGACAGGGGGCCTACGAGCAGTACTTC.

This clone has at least ten counts. V usage is TRBV29-1 and J usage is TRBJ1-2; D is possibly TRBD1 (5 bases). CDR1 is SQVTM and CDR2 is ANQGSEA in the germline V gene. This CDR3 is built from 11 residues. Trimming took 4 bases from V and 5 from J, leaving 8 bases between them. In DNA, the CDR3 is TGCAGCGTTGCCGGGGGGTATGGCTACACCTTC. It codes for CSVAGGYGYTF.

This clone turned up a few times. The chain is built from TRBV28 and TRBJ1-2; D call uncertain. The V gene lost 6 bases and the J gene lost 4 bases, with 12 bases spanning the gap. The germline V gene encodes CDR1 MDHEN and CDR2 SYDVKM. This CDR3 has 13 amino acids. In DNA form, the CDR3 reads TGTGCCAGCAGCCGGCCGGGGAGCTATGGCTACACCTTC. Translated, it gives CASSRPGSYGYTF.

The chain carries TRBV28 and TRBJ1-1; no reliable D call. The CDR3 contains 14 residues. CDR1 and CDR2 from the germline V gene are MDHEN and SYDVKM. With 8 bases removed from V and 1 base from J, the gap between germline ends came to 14 bases. CDR3 in DNA: TGTGCCAGCCAGTCGGCGGAAACGAACACTGAAGCTTTCTTT. It encodes CASQSAETNTEAFF.

This rearrangement joins TRBV7-2 to TRBJ2-5; possibly TRBD2 for D (6 bases). CDR1 and CDR2 (germline): SGHTA, FQGNSA. The CDR3 runs to 16 residues. V was clipped by 3 bases and J by 4 bases, with 18 bases between them. This CDR3 reads CASSFFTGREGETQYF. The DNA of the CDR3 is TGTGCCAGCAGCTTTTTTACGGGGCGGGAAGGAGAGACCCAGTACTTC.

V and J are TRBV5-1 and TRBJ1-1; 9 bases are a match to TRBD1. Trimming took 2 bases from V and 7 from J; bases not matched to a gene: 3. The CDR3 length is 13 residues. Looked up from germline, CDR1 is SGHRS and CDR2 is YFSETQ. The CDR3 region has the DNA TGCGCCAGCAGCTTTACAGGGGGCGGTGAAGCTTTCTTT. It codes for CASSFTGGGEAFF.

V and J are TRBV29-1 and TRBJ2-4, with D perhaps matching TRBD2 (5 bases). Per germline, CDR1 SQVTM and CDR2 ANQGSEA. Trimming took off 5 bases at V and 0 bases at J, with 20 bases between the two ends. This CDR3 contains 17 residues. DNA for the CDR3: TGCAGCGTTACCAAGTGGGCTAGCCGCCTAGCCAAAAACATTCAGTACTTC. Its translation: CSVTKWASRLAKNIQYF.

The sample holds a few counts of this clone. Within the sample, other DNA sequences also encode this same CDR3. The chain carries TRBV5-1 and TRBJ2-1, with 9 positions matching TRBD1. The V gene's germline CDR1 is SGHRS and CDR2 YFSETQ. V shed 5 bases and J 5 bases; nucleotides not matched to a gene: 5. This CDR3 is built from 14 residues. The CDR3 protein is CASSMGQGNNEQFF. The CDR3 region has the DNA TGCGCCAGCAGTATGGGACAGGGAAACAATGAGCAGTTCTTC.

This clone was detected only a few times. The chain combines TRBV5-4 with TRBJ2-5; 12 bases are shared with TRBD2. J gave up 5 bases and V 1 base, and 3 bases lay outside the gene matches. This CDR3 contains 15 residues. The V gene's germline CDR1 is SGHNT and CDR2 YYREEE (reference sequence). The CDR3 is CASSLTSGGIETQYF. DNA of the CDR3: TGTGCCAGCAGCTTGACTAGCGGGGGGATTGAGACCCAGTACTTC.

The rearrangement links TRBV18 to TRBJ2-5, with 8 bases that match TRBD1. J gave up 3 bases and V 4 bases, and 1 base lay outside the gene matches. This CDR3 comprises 13 residues. Germline V gene sequence: CDR1 KGHSH, CDR2 LQKENI. CDR3 region: CASSQQGEETQYF. The CDR3 DNA sequence: TGTGCCAGCTCACAACAGGGGGAAGAGACCCAGTACTTC.

This clone was observed a few times. The chain employs TRBV6-6 and TRBJ1-5, with 7 nucleotides matching TRBD1. The V and J ends lost 5 bases and 5 bases, in that order; junction bases with no gene match: 9. The germline V gene encodes CDR1 MNHNY and CDR2 SVGAGI (reference sequence). This CDR3 is built from 15 residues. CDR3 DNA: TGTGCCAGCAGTACCGGGACAGCGACTCATCAGCCCCAGCATTTT. It specifies CASSTGTATHQPQHF.

This clone was found many times. J is TRBJ1-2 and V is TRBV14; D call uncertain. Per germline, CDR1 SGHDN and CDR2 FVKESK. CDR3 length: 14 amino acids. Trimming shortened V by 1 base and J by 8 bases, and 14 bases separated the two germline ends. The CDR3 here is CASSQGETYRGYTF. CDR3 in DNA: TGTGCCAGCAGCCAAGGAGAAACCTACCGAGGCTACACCTTC.

At least ten counts were recorded for this clone. The rearrangement joins TRBV28 to TRBJ1-6; 12 bases are a match to TRBD1. This CDR3 comprises 15 residues. Germline CDR1 MDHEN, CDR2 SYDVKM. J lost 10 bases, V lost 6 bases, and 7 bases had no gene match. CDR3 sequence: CASSPRDRGQSPLHF. The CDR3 DNA follows: TGTGCCAGCAGCCCCCGGGACAGGGGGCAATCACCCCTCCACTTT.

The chain joins TRBV5-1 to TRBJ1-2, with D maybe TRBD1 (5 bases). V lost 0 bases and J lost 6, with 9 bases in between. The CDR3 is 13 residues long. From germline, CDR1 is SGHRS and CDR2 YFSETQ. CDR3 DNA sequence: TGCGCCAGCAGCTTGGCCGGGGGGGATGGCTACACCTTC. This translates into CASSLAGGDGYTF.

The sample holds many counts of this clone. J is TRBJ2-5 and V is TRBV5-1, with 9 bases identical to TRBD1. Germline trimming cut 0 bases from V and 4 bases from J; bases unmatched to any gene: 10. The CDR3 sequence is 17 residues long. CDR1 and CDR2 (germline): SGHRS, YFSETQ. In DNA, the CDR3 is TGCGCCAGCAGCTTGGACAGGGGGCCGACAACAGGAGAGACCCAGTACTTC. Amino acid sequence: CASSLDRGPTTGETQYF. The variable domain in full, with the rest retrieved from reference TRBV5-1 and TRBJ2-5, is KAGVTQTPRYLIKTRGQQVTLSCSPISGHRSVSWYQQTPGQGLQFLFEYFSETQRNKGNFPGRFSGRQFSNSRSEMNVSTLELGDSALYLCASSLDRGPTTGETQYFGPGTRLLVL.

This clone was picked up a small number of times. The chain is built from TRBV2 and TRBJ2-5; maybe TRBD2 (7 bases). V lost 4 bases and J 1 base, leaving 13 bases between the germline ends. The CDR3 has 15 residues. Germline CDR1 is SNHLY and CDR2 is FYNNEI. Here the CDR3 DNA reads TGTGCCAGCAGTGCCGGCGGGGGCCTCCAAGAGACCCAGTACTTC. This gives the protein CASSAGGGLQETQYF.

This clone has only a few counts. The rearrangement uses TRBV20-1 and TRBJ1-2, with D unclear. The CDR3 sequence is 11 residues long. CDR1 and CDR2 (germline): DFQATT, SNEGSKA (reference sequence). Deletions cut 2 bases from V and 2 bases from J, with 3 bases between. CDR3 bases: TGCAGTGCTAGACAGAACTATGGCTACACCTTC. It encodes CSARQNYGYTF.

This clone was picked up a small number of times. The V gene is TRBV18, the J gene TRBJ2-5; D may be TRBD2 (6 bases). The germline gives CDR1 KGHSH, CDR2 LQKENI. The CDR3 has 15 amino acids. Trimming left V 2 bases short and J 2 bases short, with 12 bases between. The CDR3 sequence is CASSPISEGQETQYF. CDR3 nucleotide sequence: TGTGCCAGCTCACCAATCTCGGAGGGACAAGAGACCCAGTACTTC. Together with reference TRBV18 and TRBJ2-5, the CDR3 gives the full variable domain: NAGVMQNPRHLVRRRGQEARLRCSPMKGHSHVYWYRQLPEEGLKFMVYLQKENIIDESGMPKERFSAEFPKEGPSILRIQQVVRGDSAAYFCASSPISEGQETQYFGPGTRLLVL.

This chain uses TRBV7-2 with TRBJ1-6; D remains ambiguous. The CDR3 spans 12 residues. The germline V gene encodes CDR1 SGHTA and CDR2 FQGNSA. Trimming removed 6 bases from V and 10 bases from J, with 10 bases in between. The chain's CDR3 is CASRYTSSPLHF. In DNA form, the CDR3 reads TGTGCCAGCAGGTACACGTCGTCACCCCTCCACTTT.

The table lists this clone with a few counts. V gene TRBV11-2 combines with J gene TRBJ2-5; 8 nucleotides line up with TRBD1. The length of the CDR3 is 16 residues. Trimming at V came to 1 base and at J to 5 bases, leaving 9 bases not matched to a gene. Germline CDR1 and CDR2: SGHAT and FQNNGV. The CDR3 DNA sequence: TGTGCCAGCAGCTTAGGCCTCGTGACAGGGGTGGAGACCCAGTACTTC. Translation: CASSLGLVTGVETQYF.

This chain links TRBV6-1 with TRBJ1-2; 12 nucleotides line up with TRBD1. The V segment lost 5 bases and the J segment 8 bases; nucleotides outside the gene matches: 3. The CDR3 has 13 amino acids. Germline lookup yields CDR1 MNHNS and CDR2 SASEGT. The CDR3 is CASSYGTGGGYTF. Here the CDR3 DNA reads TGTGCCAGCAGTTATGGGACAGGGGGCGGCTACACCTTC.

This chain connects TRBV5-1 to TRBJ2-2; TRBD2 aligns across 10 bases. Trimming took 2 bases from V and 6 from J; bases not matched to a gene: 4. The germline CDR1 and CDR2 sequences are SGHRS and YFSETQ. The CDR3 extends over 15 amino acids. The CDR3 region has the DNA TGCGCCAGCAGCTTTGTAGCGGGGGGTTCCGGGGAGCTGTTTTTT. Translation gives CASSFVAGGSGELFF.

The chain has TRBV7-2 and TRBJ2-3; D not resolved. Trimming cost V 1 base and J 6 bases, with 5 bases left between them. The CDR3 runs 12 residues. Germline V CDR1 and CDR2: SGHTA, FQGNSA. This chain's CDR3 is CASSLDSDTQYF. CDR3 DNA sequence: TGTGCCAGCAGCTTAGACTCCGATACGCAGTATTTT.